The present entry profiles one TCR beta chain with its context. As yet, its antigen is unknown. Germline V gene lookup returns CDR1 KGHSH and CDR2 LQKENI. This CDR3 comprises 12 residues. V lost 2 bases, J lost 5 bases, and 6 bases lay in between. Repertoires were generated with immunoSEQ multiplex PCR, while TCRdb's copy carries only in-frame clones and drops some. Of fewer than 200,000 clones detected, over 50% appear once; the ten largest clones hold more than 9%. The entry originates in a study of shared clonotypes between healthy human individuals. General observations from the study: Naive subsets, compared against memory subsets, generally had larger estimated richness values.

V usage is TRBV18 and J usage is TRBJ1-2; D is unclear. Sequenced input: memory CD4+ T cells sorted from blood. Specified subset: CD45RA-negative fraction. The clonotype comes from a man in his thirties or forties in good health. Written as DNA, the CDR3 is TGTGCCAGCTCACCATCAGGATATGGCTACACCTTC. It codes for CASSPSGYGYTF. The variable domain in full, completed from reference TRBV18 and TRBJ1-2, reads NAGVMQNPRHLVRRRGQEARLRCSPMKGHSHVYWYRQLPEEGLKFMVYLQKENIIDESGMPKERFSAEFPKEGPSILRIQQVVRGDSAAYFCASSPSGYGYTFGSGTRLTVV.